Below, 17 T cell receptor beta chains from the same sample are listed, as sequenced in a study of shared clonotypes between healthy human individuals. Only in-frame clones appear in the TCRdb table, and some are missing; sequencing was by immunoSEQ multiplex PCR. This table holds 2 million to 2.5 million clones, about 95% found once. Sequencing input: naive CD4+ T cells sorted from blood. Stated subset: CD45RA+ positively selected. Receptors originate from a man aged 18 to 29 in good health.

The J gene is TRBJ1-6, the V gene TRBV6-5; D gene ambiguous. Germline-derived CDR1 and CDR2 are MNHEY and SVGAGI. The CDR3 length is 15 residues. The V end was cut by 3 bases, the J end by 5 bases, with 11 bases between. This CDR3 is CASSYNRPHNSPLHF. CDR3 DNA: TGTGCCAGCAGTTATAACAGACCCCATAATTCACCCCTCCACTTT.

About this clone itself: Other DNA sequences in this specimen translate into the identical CDR3. This rearrangement joins TRBV11-2 to TRBJ2-3; TRBD2 matches 7 bases. Trimming cost V 0 bases and J 6 bases; bases outside gene matches: 6. Germline V gives CDR1 SGHAT, CDR2 FQNNGV. The CDR3 runs 15 residues. CDR3 loop: CASSLDRGGTDTQYF. In DNA form, the CDR3 reads TGTGCCAGCAGCTTAGATCGGGGAGGGACCGATACGCAGTATTTT.

The rearrangement uses TRBV2 and TRBJ1-2; TRBD1 matches at 11 bases. This CDR3 has 16 amino acids. V shed 3 bases, J shed 4 bases, and the junction held 7 bases outside the gene matches. The germline gives CDR1 SNHLY, CDR2 FYNNEI. This CDR3 reads CASSDPGTGGSYGYTF. The DNA for the CDR3 is TGTGCCAGCAGTGACCCGGGGACAGGGGGTAGCTATGGCTACACCTTC.

The J gene is TRBJ1-2, the V gene TRBV10-3, with unresolved D. The CDR3 spans 13 residues. Deletions cut 3 bases from V and 2 bases from J, with 7 bases between. Per the germline V gene, CDR1 is ENHRY and CDR2 is SYGVKD. CDR3 loop: CAISEGWNYGYTF. The CDR3 region has the DNA TGTGCCATCAGTGAAGGATGGAACTATGGCTACACCTTC.

This clone was detected once. This sequence joins TRBV29-1 and TRBJ2-1; D is unresolved. Per the germline V gene, CDR1 is SQVTM and CDR2 is ANQGSEA. The CDR3 contains 8 residues. The V end was cut by 4 bases, the J end by 9 bases, with 1 base between. In nucleotides, the CDR3 is TGCAGCGTTGGTGAGCAGTTCTTC. Translating gives CSVGEQFF.

The rearrangement uses TRBV11-2 and TRBJ1-1; D possibly corresponds to TRBD1 (5 bases). CDR1 is SGHAT and CDR2 is FQNNGV in the germline V gene. The CDR3 runs to 14 residues. With 2 bases removed from V and 5 bases from J, the gap between germline ends came to 12 bases. CDR3 protein: CASSLHGQGTEAFF. In nucleotides, the CDR3 is TGTGCCAGCAGCTTACACGGGCAGGGTACTGAAGCTTTCTTT.

V and J are TRBV5-8 and TRBJ1-1, with a possible D match to TRBD1 (6 bases). The V end was cut by 4 bases, the J end by 1 base, with 14 bases between. Per the germline V gene, CDR1 is SGHTS and CDR2 is YDEGEE. There are 15 residues in the CDR3. In nucleotides, the CDR3 is TGTGCCAGCAGCAAGGGGGACGGGCAGAACACTGAAGCTTTCTTT. Its protein product is CASSKGDGQNTEAFF.

In its sample, this clone was seen once. The CDR3 nucleotides read TGTGCCAGCAGGAAGAGGGAGGGATGGGGGAAGGAGACCCAGTACTTC. Translated: CASRKREGWGKETQYF. The chain carries TRBV9 and TRBJ2-5, with 7 bases that match TRBD2. V dropped 5 bases and J dropped 5; count of bases not matched to a gene: 15. CDR1 is SGDLS, CDR2 YYNGEE, per germline. The CDR3 is 16 residues long.

J is TRBJ2-7 and V is TRBV5-1; 8 nucleotides align to TRBD1. Unmatched junction bases numbered 4, after V lost 4 bases and J lost 4 bases. CDR1 is SGHRS, CDR2 YFSETQ, per germline. The CDR3 runs to 13 residues. This chain's CDR3 is CASSRQGSYEQYF. CDR3 in DNA: TGCGCCAGCAGCCGACAGGGGTCTTACGAGCAGTACTTC.

The chain employs TRBV18 and TRBJ2-7, with unresolved D. The germline gives CDR1 KGHSH, CDR2 LQKENI. The CDR3 runs 15 residues. V was trimmed by 2 bases and J by 3 bases, leaving 14 bases between them. The CDR3 sequence: CASSPISGAYYEQYF. CDR3 coding DNA: TGTGCCAGCTCACCAATATCGGGCGCCTACTACGAGCAGTACTTC.

With regard to this clone: This CDR3 is also generated by other DNA sequences in the sample. The chain combines TRBV6-5 with TRBJ1-3; 7 nucleotides agree with TRBD1. Germline V gene lookup returns CDR1 MNHEY and CDR2 SVGAGI. The CDR3 is 14 amino acids. After removal of 5 bases from V and 0 bases from J, the junction contained 1 base not matched to a gene. The CDR3 DNA reads as TGTGCCAGCAGTAGACAGGGCTCTGGAAACACCATATATTTT. It specifies CASSRQGSGNTIYF.

The chain is built from TRBV7-2 and TRBJ2-7; D is unresolved. CDR1 and CDR2 from the germline V gene are SGHTA and FQGNSA. V was clipped by 3 bases and J by 0 bases, with 9 bases between them. CDR3 size: 14 residues. The CDR3 is CASSFASFSYEQYF. DNA of the CDR3: TGTGCCAGCAGCTTTGCTAGTTTCTCCTACGAGCAGTACTTC.

This clone was observed a single time. CDR3 nucleotides: TGTGCCAGCACCGGCGTCTCTGGAAACACCATATATTTT. Protein product: CASTGVSGNTIYF. The chain carries TRBV9 and TRBJ1-3; no definite D call. Between the trimmed V and J ends, which lost 6 bases and 0 bases, there was a span of 7 bases. The CDR3 has 13 amino acids. The germline V gene has CDR1 SGDLS and CDR2 YYNGEE. The variable domain in full, with the rest retrieved from reference TRBV9 and TRBJ1-3, is DSGVTQTPKHLITATGQRVTLRCSPRSGDLSVYWYQQSLDQGLQFLIQYYNGEERAKGNILERFSAQQFPDLHSELNLSSLELGDSALYFCASTGVSGNTIYFGEGSWLTVV.

The chain has TRBV15 and TRBJ2-7; 8 bases agree with TRBD1. There are 17 residues in the CDR3. Losses at the gene ends were 4 bases for V and 0 bases for J; bases not matched to a gene: 11. Germline CDR1 LNHNV, CDR2 YYDKDF (reference sequence). The CDR3 protein is CATSTTSDRASSYEQYF. CDR3 bases: TGTGCCACCAGCACCACCTCGGACAGGGCTAGCTCCTACGAGCAGTACTTC.

CDR3 protein: CASSLDGTTSTDTQYF. The CDR3 nucleotides read TGTGCCAGCAGCTTAGACGGCACTACTAGCACAGATACGCAGTATTTT. The rearrangement links TRBV11-3 to TRBJ2-3; no clear D. V was clipped by 0 bases and J by 0 bases, with 10 bases between them. Germline V CDR1 and CDR2: SGHNT, YENEEA. The CDR3 loop spans 16 amino acids.

The chain is built from TRBV6-4 and TRBJ2-1; the D gene is possibly TRBD2 (5 bases). Germline V gene sequence: CDR1 MRHNA, CDR2 SNTAGT. The CDR3 has 15 amino acids. V was trimmed by 6 bases and J by 4 bases, leaving 16 bases between them. CDR3 residues: CASRKEDTSYNEQFF. CDR3 nucleotides: TGTGCCAGCAGGAAAGAAGACACTAGTTACAATGAGCAGTTCTTC.

This sequence joins TRBV27 and TRBJ2-2; D not certain. V gave up 5 bases and J gave up 1 base, with 8 bases separating them. Germline CDR1 MNHEY, CDR2 SMNVEV (reference sequence). This CDR3 has 14 amino acids. The CDR3 loop is CASSLTGNTGELFF. CDR3 DNA sequence: TGTGCCAGCAGTCTGACGGGGAACACCGGGGAGCTGTTTTTT.